Listed below are T cell receptor beta chains from one sample, sequenced in a study of shared clonotypes between healthy human individuals. Produced via immunoSEQ multiplex PCR; TCRdb's table is partial and in-frame only. The table has more than 900,000 clones, 75% to 80% seen once. Sample: memory CD4+ T cells from PBMCs. These receptor sequences come from a man in his late teens or twenties in good health. Some clones in this sample may be carry-over from other donors' samples. Both conserved end residues are part of each CDR3. Each record gives: D gene, J gene, V gene, CDR3 length, clone size, CDR3 DNA, CDR3 protein. A D gene is named only where the DNA matches it firmly. Only some rows state a clone size, as once, few, many or a class for expanded clones.

d_gene: TRBD1
j_gene: TRBJ1-4
v_gene: TRBV28
len: 13
abundance: -
CDR3nt: TGTGCCAGCAATGGACAGGGGTGGGAAAAACTGTTTTTT
CDR3aa: CASNGQGWEKLFF

d_gene: -
j_gene: TRBJ1-1
v_gene: TRBV5-1
len: 13
abundance: -
CDR3nt: TGCGCCAGCACCCGAGGGGTTGACACTGAAGCTTTCTTT
CDR3aa: CASTRGVDTEAFF

d_gene: TRBD2
j_gene: TRBJ2-2
v_gene: TRBV7-3
len: 15
abundance: -
CDR3nt: TGTGCCAGCAGCTTAACTAGCGGGTCCACCGGGGAGCTGTTTTTT
CDR3aa: CASSLTSGSTGELFF

d_gene: TRBD1
j_gene: TRBJ2-3
v_gene: TRBV10-3
len: 17
abundance: few
CDR3nt: TGTGCCATCAGGCCGGGACAGGGGGCCGGACGAACAGATACGCAGTATTTT
CDR3aa: CAIRPGQGAGRTDTQYF

d_gene: TRBD2
j_gene: TRBJ2-7
v_gene: TRBV28
len: 17
abundance: once
CDR3nt: TGTGCCAGCAGTCAGGGACTAGCGGGAGCCTGGAGGGACGAGCAGTACTTC
CDR3aa: CASSQGLAGAWRDEQYF

d_gene: TRBD2
j_gene: TRBJ2-1
v_gene: TRBV5-6
len: 13
abundance: -
CDR3nt: TGTGCCAGCAGCGGGGGACTAGCGGGTGAGCAGTTCTTC
CDR3aa: CASSGGLAGEQFF

d_gene: -
j_gene: TRBJ2-3
v_gene: TRBV27
len: 16
abundance: -
CDR3nt: TGTGCCAGCAGTGCCTCAGGAGCGGTCGTCACAGATACGCAGTATTTT
CDR3aa: CASSASGAVVTDTQYF

d_gene: TRBD1
j_gene: TRBJ1-1
v_gene: TRBV5-1
len: 14
abundance: -
CDR3nt: TGCGCCAGCAGCCGGGACAGCCAGAACACTGAAGCTTTCTTT
CDR3aa: CASSRDSQNTEAFF

d_gene: -
j_gene: TRBJ2-3
v_gene: TRBV28
len: 13
abundance: -
CDR3nt: TGTGCCAGCAGTTATACGAACACAGATACGCAGTATTTT
CDR3aa: CASSYTNTDTQYF

d_gene: TRBD1
j_gene: TRBJ1-2
v_gene: TRBV9
len: 15
abundance: -
CDR3nt: TGTGCCAGCAGCGTGGGGGACAGGGAACGTTATGGCTACACCTTC
CDR3aa: CASSVGDRERYGYTF

d_gene: TRBD1
j_gene: TRBJ1-5
v_gene: TRBV28
len: 15
abundance: -
CDR3nt: TGTGCCAGCAGTTCACCGGGACAGATGAATCAGCCCCAGCATTTT
CDR3aa: CASSSPGQMNQPQHF

d_gene: -
j_gene: TRBJ2-7
v_gene: TRBV5-1
len: 11
abundance: -
CDR3nt: TGCGCCAGCAGCAACGACAGGGAGCAGTACTTC
CDR3aa: CASSNDREQYF

d_gene: -
j_gene: TRBJ2-1
v_gene: TRBV11-2
len: 15
abundance: -
CDR3nt: TGTGCCAGCAGCCGAGCAAGTAGGATTAACAATGAGCAGTTCTTC
CDR3aa: CASSRASRINNEQFF

d_gene: -
j_gene: TRBJ2-7
v_gene: TRBV4-2
len: 17
abundance: once
CDR3nt: TGTGCCAGCAGCCAAGTCGGTGGGGGCGGGATCACCTACGAGCAGTACTTC
CDR3aa: CASSQVGGGGITYEQYF

d_gene: -
j_gene: TRBJ1-5
v_gene: TRBV6-5
len: 14
abundance: -
CDR3nt: TGTGCCAGCAGTTTCCAGGGAGGGGATCAGCCCCAGCATTTT
CDR3aa: CASSFQGGDQPQHF

d_gene: -
j_gene: TRBJ1-4
v_gene: TRBV28
len: 16
abundance: -
CDR3nt: TGTGCCAGCAGTTTCGCCGGGGCCTTAACTAATGAAAAACTGTTTTTT
CDR3aa: CASSFAGALTNEKLFF

d_gene: -
j_gene: TRBJ2-7
v_gene: TRBV7-2
len: 11
abundance: -
CDR3nt: TGTGCCAGCAGCGTATATTACGAGCAGTACTTC
CDR3aa: CASSVYYEQYF

d_gene: TRBD1
j_gene: TRBJ2-3
v_gene: TRBV5-1
len: 17
abundance: once
CDR3nt: TGCGCCAGCAGCTTTGACTCGACAGGGGTAGGCACAGATACGCAGTATTTT
CDR3aa: CASSFDSTGVGTDTQYF

d_gene: TRBD1
j_gene: TRBJ2-7
v_gene: TRBV6-1
len: 13
abundance: -
CDR3nt: TGTGCCAGCAGCGTGGGACAGAGGAACGAGCAGTACTTC
CDR3aa: CASSVGQRNEQYF

d_gene: -
j_gene: TRBJ2-4
v_gene: TRBV6-5
len: 13
abundance: -
CDR3nt: TGTGCCAGCAGTTACATCCTCGGGGGCATTCAGTACTTC
CDR3aa: CASSYILGGIQYF

d_gene: TRBD1
j_gene: TRBJ1-2
v_gene: TRBV18
len: 15
abundance: -
CDR3nt: TGTGCCAGCTCACCACCGGGGGCAGGGGGCTTTGGCTACACCTTC
CDR3aa: CASSPPGAGGFGYTF

d_gene: TRBD1
j_gene: TRBJ1-2
v_gene: TRBV7-2
len: 17
abundance: -
CDR3nt: TGTGCCAGCAGCTTTGAGACAAACAGGGGACTCTCCTATGGCTACACCTTC
CDR3aa: CASSFETNRGLSYGYTF

d_gene: -
j_gene: TRBJ2-7
v_gene: TRBV6-1
len: 15
abundance: -
CDR3nt: TGTGCCAGCAGTGAAGCATGGATTACAGGCTACGAGCAGTACTTC
CDR3aa: CASSEAWITGYEQYF

d_gene: -
j_gene: TRBJ1-1
v_gene: TRBV2
len: 13
abundance: -
CDR3nt: TGTGCCAGCATTCTGGATACGAACACTGAAGCTTTCTTT
CDR3aa: CASILDTNTEAFF

d_gene: -
j_gene: TRBJ1-4
v_gene: TRBV14
len: 14
abundance: -
CDR3nt: TGTGCCAGCAGCCACAGGGGTGGCCTTCAAAAACTGTTTTTT
CDR3aa: CASSHRGGLQKLFF

d_gene: TRBD1
j_gene: TRBJ2-1
v_gene: TRBV15
len: 19
abundance: -
CDR3nt: TGTGCCACCAGCAGGACAGGGGTCGTGGGGGAGCCCTCCTACAATGAGCAGTTCTTC
CDR3aa: CATSRTGVVGEPSYNEQFF

d_gene: -
j_gene: TRBJ2-7
v_gene: TRBV9
len: 13
abundance: many
CDR3nt: TGTGCCAGCAGCGCGGCAGATACCTACGAGCAGTACTTC
CDR3aa: CASSAADTYEQYF

d_gene: -
j_gene: TRBJ1-2
v_gene: TRBV19
len: 13
abundance: -
CDR3nt: TGTGCCAGTAGCCGGGGACATGCTTATGGCTACACCTTC
CDR3aa: CASSRGHAYGYTF

d_gene: -
j_gene: TRBJ2-3
v_gene: TRBV29-1
len: 12
abundance: -
CDR3nt: TGCACCGGATGGGCTGGCACAGATACGCAGTATTTT
CDR3aa: CTGWAGTDTQYF

d_gene: -
j_gene: TRBJ1-1
v_gene: TRBV29-1
len: 11
abundance: few
CDR3nt: TGCAGCGTTGGAGGGTCCACTGAAGCTTTCTTT
CDR3aa: CSVGGSTEAFF

d_gene: -
j_gene: TRBJ2-2
v_gene: TRBV7-8
len: 17
abundance: -
CDR3nt: TGTGCCAGCAGCTTAAGAGCAGAACGGCGAAACACCGGGGAGCTGTTTTTT
CDR3aa: CASSLRAERRNTGELFF

d_gene: -
j_gene: TRBJ1-2
v_gene: TRBV25-1
len: 17
abundance: once
CDR3nt: TGTGCCAGCATGATGGGTGGGCGGGGTTTTTTAACTTATGGCTACACCTTC
CDR3aa: CASMMGGRGFLTYGYTF

d_gene: TRBD1
j_gene: TRBJ2-2
v_gene: TRBV6-6
len: 16
abundance: -
CDR3nt: TGTGCCAGCAGGGTACAGGGGGCCGTAAACACCGGGGAGCTGTTTTTT
CDR3aa: CASRVQGAVNTGELFF

d_gene: TRBD2
j_gene: TRBJ2-7
v_gene: TRBV11-1
len: 16
abundance: -
CDR3nt: TGTGCCAGCAGCTCGCGGACTAGCGGGGCTACGATAGAGCAGTACTTC
CDR3aa: CASSSRTSGATIEQYF

d_gene: TRBD2
j_gene: TRBJ2-1
v_gene: TRBV11-2
len: 15
abundance: -
CDR3nt: TGTGCCAGCACCTGGACTAGCGGAACGACGGCGGCGCAGTTCTTC
CDR3aa: CASTWTSGTTAAQFF

d_gene: -
j_gene: TRBJ1-2
v_gene: TRBV28
len: 12
abundance: -
CDR3nt: TGTGCCGTAGGCAGGGCCAACTATGGCTACACCTTC
CDR3aa: CAVGRANYGYTF

d_gene: -
j_gene: TRBJ2-6
v_gene: TRBV18
len: 16
abundance: -
CDR3nt: TGTGCCAGCTCACGAACCCGGGGTTCTGGGGCCAACGTCCTGACTTTC
CDR3aa: CASSRTRGSGANVLTF